Listed here are 17 T cell receptor beta chains from one sample, sequenced in a study of glioma-infiltrating T cells after dendritic cell vaccination. Sequencing was performed with immunoSEQ multiplex PCR; in TCRdb, only in-frame clones are kept and a portion is missing. The repertoire holds 90,000 or so clones, with 81% as singletons. Described time point: after dendritic cell vaccination, including at tumor progression/relapse. The sample consisted of blood, taken after dendritic cell vaccination. The receptors were sampled from a human donor with glioblastoma.

In its sample, this clone was seen a few times. The chain links TRBV6-1 to TRBJ2-7, with a tentative D call TRBD1 (6 bases). Per germline, CDR1 MNHNS and CDR2 SASEGT. V was pared by 0 bases and J by 11 bases, with 14 bases between. The CDR3 extends over 13 amino acids. CDR3 sequence: CASSEAGARAEYF. The CDR3 nucleotides are TGTGCCAGCAGTGAAGCGGGGGCGCGGGCGGAGTACTTC.

This clone was counted a single time. The V gene is TRBV5-1, the J gene TRBJ2-2, with D possibly TRBD2 on 5 matching bases. V was trimmed by 4 bases and J by 2 bases, leaving 9 bases between them. The CDR3 extends over 14 amino acids. Germline V gives CDR1 SGHRS, CDR2 YFSETQ. In DNA, the CDR3 is TGCGCCAGCAGCCAAGAGGGTAACACCGGGGAGCTGTTTTTT. Residues: CASSQEGNTGELFF.

The chain couples TRBV19 to TRBJ1-5, with 7 bases matching TRBD1. The CDR3 covers 15 residues. The J segment lost 7 bases and the V segment lost 3 bases, leaving 9 bases of the junction unmatched. Germline CDR1 LNHDA, CDR2 SQIVND (reference sequence). CDR3 bases: TGTGCCAGTAGTATTAAGGGGGCGAATTCGCAGCCCCAGCATTTT. It codes for CASSIKGANSQPQHF.

V usage is TRBV5-4 and J usage is TRBJ1-2; D ambiguous. Germline V gives CDR1 SGHNT, CDR2 YYREEE (reference sequence). The CDR3 runs to 17 residues. V dropped 3 bases and J dropped 2 bases, with 20 bases sitting between them. The CDR3 sequence is CASSSPPSRKLNYGYTF. The DNA of the CDR3 is TGTGCCAGCAGCTCCCCCCCCTCCAGAAAATTAAACTATGGCTACACCTTC.

The V call is TRBV2, the J call TRBJ2-3; TRBD2 matches at 9 bases. The V gene's germline CDR1 is SNHLY and CDR2 FYNNEI. The CDR3 totals 14 residues. Trimming at V came to 4 bases and at J to 6 bases, leaving 5 bases not matched to a gene. DNA for the CDR3: TGTGCCAGCAGTGGGCGGGGGGGCCTGGATACGCAGTATTTT. It specifies CASSGRGGLDTQYF.

This chain connects TRBV19 to TRBJ1-1, with D unclear. Between the trimmed V and J ends, which lost 7 bases and 5 bases, there was a span of 14 bases. The CDR3 has 13 amino acids. Germline values: CDR1 LNHDA, CDR2 SQIVND (reference sequence). CDR3 bases: TGTGCCAGTAAAGAACGGGGAGAGACTGAAGCTTTCTTT. Its translation: CASKERGETEAFF.

The rearrangement links TRBV9 to TRBJ1-6; TRBD1 is a possible D gene (5 bases). Germline-derived CDR1 and CDR2 are SGDLS and YYNGEE. The V end was cut by 0 bases, the J end by 5 bases, with 9 bases between. There are 15 residues in the CDR3. The CDR3 loop is CASSVEGVHNSPLHF. The CDR3 DNA sequence: TGTGCCAGCAGCGTAGAAGGGGTACATAATTCACCCCTCCACTTT.

A few counts support this clone. This specimen includes other DNA sequences encoding the same CDR3. This chain links TRBV7-8 with TRBJ2-3; 8 bases line up with TRBD1. The CDR3 runs 15 residues. The V segment lost 7 bases and the J segment 8 bases; nucleotides outside the gene matches: 14. Germline V lookup: CDR1 SGHVS, CDR2 FQNEAQ. The CDR3 coding sequence is TGTGCCAGCACCCCTCAGGTACAGGGGGAGCTTACGCAGTATTTT. The encoded protein is CASTPQVQGELTQYF. Looking up the rest from reference TRBV7-8 and TRBJ2-3 gives the full variable domain: GAGVSQSPRYKVAKRGQDVALRCDPISGHVSLFWYQQALGQGPEFLTYFQNEAQLDKSGLPSDRFFAERPEGSVSTLKIQRTQQEDSAVYLCASTPQVQGELTQYFGPGTRLTVL.

The chain recombines TRBV9 with TRBJ2-7, with D maybe TRBD2 (6 bases). V was shortened by 0 bases and J by 0 bases, with 10 bases between the two germline ends. The CDR3 length is 15 residues. CDR1 is SGDLS, CDR2 YYNGEE, per germline. In DNA form, the CDR3 reads TGTGCCAGCAGCGTAGAGGAGGGACTCTCCTACGAGCAGTACTTC. Its protein product is CASSVEEGLSYEQYF.

This sequence joins TRBV11-2 and TRBJ2-5; no definite D call. Germline assignment: CDR1 SGHAT and CDR2 FQNNGV. The germline V and J ends were trimmed by 3 bases and 2 bases, with 10 bases remaining between them. CDR3 length: 14 residues. The CDR3, as DNA: TGTGCCAGCAGCTTGGTATCGAGACAAGAGACCCAGTACTTC. The encoded protein is CASSLVSRQETQYF.

This clone was seen a few times. The chain uses TRBV6-1 and TRBJ1-4; D is perhaps TRBD1 (5 bases). The germline V gene encodes CDR1 MNHNS and CDR2 SASEGT. The ends were cut back, 11 bases at V and 7 bases at J, with 14 bases in the middle. The CDR3 spans 12 residues. This chain's CDR3 is CAAGRVGEKLFF. The CDR3 bases are TGTGCCGCGGGGCGGGTTGGTGAAAAACTGTTTTTT.

V and J are TRBV7-9 and TRBJ2-1; the D gene is possibly TRBD1 (6 bases). The V and J ends lost 5 bases and 10 bases respectively, with 21 bases between them. Germline lookup yields CDR1 SEHNR and CDR2 FQNEAQ (reference sequence). This CDR3 is built from 15 residues. The CDR3 region has the DNA TGTGCCAGCAGCCCACAGGGTAGGGACGGTGGGGAGCAGTTCTTC. This sequence encodes CASSPQGRDGGEQFF.

The rearrangement links TRBV19 to TRBJ2-1; 12 bases line up with TRBD2. Germline CDR1 LNHDA, CDR2 SQIVND (reference sequence). Unmatched junction bases numbered 4, after V lost 2 bases and J lost 8 bases. The CDR3 contains 15 residues. The CDR3 nucleotides read TGTGCCAGTAGTATACCTAGCGGGAGGGTGGATGAGCAGTTCTTC. Encoded protein: CASSIPSGRVDEQFF. Using reference TRBV19 and TRBJ2-1 for the parts outside the CDR3, the full variable domain is DGGITQSPKYLFRKEGQNVTLSCEQNLNHDAMYWYRQDPGQGLRLIYYSQIVNDFQKGDIAEGYSVSREKKESFPLTVTSAQKNPTAFYLCASSIPSGRVDEQFFGPGTRLTVL.

This clone was seen only a few times. The chain uses TRBV7-7 and TRBJ2-1; 8 bases fit TRBD2. CDR3 length: 16 amino acids. Germline V lookup: CDR1 SSHAT, CDR2 FNYEAQ (reference sequence). The ends lost 2 bases at V and 6 bases at J; junction bases unmatched: 9. CDR3 nucleotides: TGTGCCAGCAGCTTAATAGCGGGGAGCCCCCCCAATGAGCAGTTCTTC. It codes for CASSLIAGSPPNEQFF.

The CDR3 protein is CASRVQGDSGNTIYF. CDR3 bases: TGTGCCAGCAGGGTACAGGGGGACTCTGGAAACACCATATATTTT. The V gene is TRBV6-5, the J gene TRBJ1-3; 8 nucleotides align to TRBD1. Germline trimming cut 6 bases from V and 0 bases from J; bases unmatched to any gene: 4. CDR3 length equals 15 residues. Germline V gives CDR1 MNHEY, CDR2 SVGAGI.

V is TRBV6-6 and J is TRBJ1-4; perhaps TRBD1 as D (6 bases). The CDR3 extends over 15 amino acids. The V end lost 4 bases, the J end lost 7 bases, and 16 bases lay between the germline ends. CDR1 and CDR2 from the germline V gene are MNHNY and SVGAGI (reference sequence). CDR3 DNA sequence: TGTGCCAGCAGTTCCCGGGGGGGGCACCGTGAAAAACTGTTTTTT. Encoded protein: CASSSRGGHREKLFF.

The chain has TRBV19 and TRBJ1-1, with 8 nucleotides matching TRBD1. The germline CDR1 and CDR2 sequences are LNHDA and SQIVND (reference sequence). CDR3 length equals 17 residues. The junction had 14 bases not matched to a gene; V was cut back by 4 bases and J by 4 bases. In nucleotides, the CDR3 is TGTGCCAGTAGTACAGGACAGGGAGGGACTCAGATCACTGAAGCTTTCTTT. This codes for CASSTGQGGTQITEAFF.